Presented here are 26 T cell receptor beta chains from one specimen sequenced in a study of identical twins. TCRdb passed the 5' RACE reads through MiXCR, listing each CDR3 protein once. The data contain roughly 770,000 distinct CDR3 sequences, 18% of them singletons. These same data were also listed under a study on T cells expressing NK-cell markers.

The sample was PBMCs. The receptors derive from a woman aged 18-29 years in good health.

The chain combines TRBV7-3 with TRBJ2-7; TRBD1 or TRBD2 may be the D gene (7 bases each). The V and J ends lost 6 bases and 1 base respectively, with 28 bases between them. The CDR3 is made up of 19 amino acids. Per germline, CDR1 SGHTA and CDR2 FQGTGA. The DNA for the CDR3 is TGTGCCAGCAGTTTTGGGGGGGGCAGGGGGAGTATTAGGTCCTACGAGCAGTACTTC. Translated, it gives CASSFGGGRGSIRSYEQYF.

This clonotype has only a few counts. The chain has TRBV10-3 and TRBJ2-5; 8 nucleotides line up with TRBD2. The CDR3 spans 16 residues. From germline, CDR1 is ENHRY and CDR2 SYGVKD. Trimming cost V 6 bases and J 2 bases; bases outside gene matches: 11. In DNA, the CDR3 is TGTGCCATCAGGCGGGGAGCGGGGGTCTTACAAGAGACCCAGTACTTC. Translating it yields CAIRRGAGVLQETQYF.

This clonotype was counted between two and nine times. This chain connects TRBV12-3 or TRBV12-4 to TRBJ2-7; TRBD2 aligns across 15 bases. Trimming cost V 5 bases and J 2 bases; bases outside gene matches: 13. This CDR3 contains 19 residues. The CDR3 loop reads CASSTGLGTSGRKTYEQYF. The CDR3 nucleotides read TGTGCCAGCAGTACGGGACTAGGGACTAGCGGGAGGAAAACCTACGAGCAGTACTTC.

The V gene is TRBV29-1, the J gene TRBJ1-2; maybe TRBD1 (5 bases). The CDR3 contains 11 residues. Trimming cost V 4 bases and J 4 bases, with 7 bases left between them. In germline, CDR1 is SQVTM, CDR2 ANQGSEA. The CDR3 nucleotides read TGCAGCGTTGCAGGGTTCTATGGCTACACCTTC. This sequence encodes CSVAGFYGYTF.

This clonotype was counted between two and nine times. V gene TRBV6-1 combines with J gene TRBJ2-1, with D perhaps TRBD2 (5 bases). Germline V lookup: CDR1 MNHNS, CDR2 SASEGT. V lost 6 bases and J 6 bases, leaving 12 bases between the germline ends. The CDR3 consists of 13 residues. As DNA, the CDR3 is TGTGCCAGCAGCCAGCGGAATCCCAATGAGCAGTTCTTC. It translates to CASSQRNPNEQFF.

This clonotype was seen a few times. The CDR3 bases are TGCAGTGCTAGAGATATGACAGTCGAAGATACGCAGTATTTT. Translated, it gives CSARDMTVEDTQYF. V usage is TRBV20-1 and J usage is TRBJ2-3, with a tentative D call TRBD1 (5 bases). The CDR3 length is 14 residues. The V gene's germline CDR1 is DFQATT and CDR2 SNEGSKA (reference sequence). V shed 0 bases and J shed 5 bases, with 12 bases lying between them.

The chain links TRBV18 to TRBJ1-1; 7 positions agree with TRBD1. The CDR3 is 14 amino acids. The germline V gene encodes CDR1 KGHSH and CDR2 LQKENI. Losses at the gene ends were 3 bases for V and 3 bases for J; bases not matched to a gene: 4. The CDR3 loop reads CASSPGTEYTEAFF. Written as DNA, the CDR3 is TGTGCCAGCTCACCCGGGACAGAGTACACTGAAGCTTTCTTT.

This clonotype has just a few counts. The rearrangement uses TRBV25-1 and TRBJ2-2, with no clear D. Deletions cut 2 bases from V and 5 bases from J, with 6 bases between. The germline V gene encodes CDR1 MGHDK and CDR2 SYGVNS. The CDR3 covers 13 residues. DNA for the CDR3: TGTGCCAGCAGTGAAGAGGCTACCGGGGAGCTGTTTTTT. Protein: CASSEEATGELFF.

This clonotype was seen more than once but under ten times. The genes are TRBV5-5 and TRBJ1-5, with D maybe TRBD1 (5 bases). Trimming stripped 0 bases from V and 5 bases from J, with 21 bases between. The CDR3 is 18 residues long. Germline V CDR1 and CDR2: SGHKS, YYEKEE (reference sequence). The CDR3: CASSLDRGTGRDDQPQHF. CDR3 in DNA: TGTGCCAGCAGCTTGGACCGGGGGACGGGCAGGGATGATCAGCCCCAGCATTTT.

In nucleotides, the CDR3 is TGTGCCAGCAGTTACCGCCCTAGCGGGGGGCCCACAGATACGCAGTATTTT. Translating it yields CASSYRPSGGPTDTQYF. J is TRBJ2-3 and V is TRBV6-5; 11 bases are shared with TRBD2. Per the germline V gene, CDR1 is MNHEY and CDR2 is SVGAGI. Germline trimming cut 2 bases from V and 2 bases from J; bases unmatched to any gene: 6. The CDR3 covers 17 residues.

The chain recombines TRBV20-1 with TRBJ2-2; no clear D gene. This CDR3 region has 12 residues. V lost 2 bases and J lost 3, with 4 bases in between. Germline V lookup: CDR1 DFQATT, CDR2 SNEGSKA (reference sequence). The CDR3 bases are TGCAGTGCTAGAAGTTACACCGGGGAGCTGTTTTTT. Translating gives CSARSYTGELFF.

The genes are TRBV6-2 or TRBV6-3 and TRBJ2-7; D may be TRBD1 or TRBD2 (5 bases each). The CDR3 is made up of 14 amino acids. Looked up from germline, CDR1 is MNHEY and CDR2 is SVGEGT. The V and J ends lost 2 bases and 3 bases respectively, with 11 bases between them. The chain's CDR3 is CASSYDAGSYEQYF. The DNA for the CDR3 is TGTGCCAGCAGTTACGATGCAGGGAGCTACGAGCAGTACTTC.

This clonotype was seen more than once but under ten times. J is TRBJ1-1 and V is TRBV18; weak D call: TRBD1 (6 bases). The CDR3 runs 12 residues. Trimming cost V 8 bases and J 4 bases, with 11 bases left between them. From germline, CDR1 is KGHSH and CDR2 LQKENI. Here the CDR3 DNA reads TGTGCCAGCGCAGGGGATTTCACTGAAGCTTTCTTT. As protein: CASAGDFTEAFF.

This clonotype was counted a few times. The chain couples TRBV6-4 to TRBJ2-1, with TRBD2 matching 7 bases. J lost 0 bases, V lost 4 bases, and 6 bases had no gene match. The CDR3 consists of 16 residues. Per germline, CDR1 MRHNA and CDR2 SNTAGT. In nucleotides, the CDR3 is TGTGCCAGCAGTGGGGAGGGGCAGAGCTCCTACAATGAGCAGTTCTTC. Translated: CASSGEGQSSYNEQFF.

The gene calls are TRBV27 and TRBJ1-4; D not resolved. The germline V gene has CDR1 MNHEY and CDR2 SMNVEV (reference sequence). The CDR3 extends over 14 amino acids. V lost 0 bases and J lost 10, with 12 bases in between. The CDR3 bases are TGTGCCAGCAGTTTATCGGTAGGTTACCGAAAACTGTTTTTT. It is translated as CASSLSVGYRKLFF. Full variable domain (outside the CDR3, taken from reference TRBV27 and TRBJ1-4): EAQVTQNPRYLITVTGKKLTVTCSQNMNHEYMSWYRQDPGLGLRQIYYSMNVEVTDKGDVPEGYKVSRKEKRNFPLILESPSPNQTSLYFCASSLSVGYRKLFFGSGTQLSVL.

The rearrangement links TRBV6-1 to TRBJ2-2, with D hard to call. With 6 bases removed from V and 1 base from J, the gap between germline ends came to 18 bases. CDR3 length: 17 amino acids. The germline gives CDR1 MNHNS, CDR2 SASEGT. The CDR3 sequence is CASRRAGPDWNTGELFF. CDR3 in DNA: TGTGCCAGCAGACGGGCCGGACCCGACTGGAACACCGGGGAGCTGTTTTTT.

J is TRBJ1-1 and V is TRBV20-1; the D gene is possibly TRBD1 (5 bases). Trimming shortened V by 3 bases and J by 4 bases, and 15 bases separated the two germline ends. Germline CDR1 is DFQATT and CDR2 is SNEGSKA (reference sequence). The CDR3 consists of 14 residues. As DNA, the CDR3 is TGCAGTGCTAGTCCAGGGATAGGGAGCACTGAAGCTTTCTTT. Translation: CSASPGIGSTEAFF.

J is TRBJ2-5 and V is TRBV20-1; D gene ambiguous. Germline CDR1 is DFQATT and CDR2 is SNEGSKA (reference sequence). The CDR3 totals 13 residues. V was pared by 1 base and J by 2 bases, with 8 bases between. The CDR3 DNA sequence: TGCAGTGCTAGAGTGGCTGTACAAGAGACCCAGTACTTC. Residues: CSARVAVQETQYF.

This clonotype was found a few times. V and J are TRBV5-6 and TRBJ1-2; D is unresolved. Germline CDR1 SGHDT, CDR2 YYEEEE. The CDR3 spans 15 residues. V lost 5 bases, J lost 3 bases, and 17 bases lay in between. CDR3: CASRVRDGVHYGYTF. The CDR3 nucleotides read TGTGCCAGCAGGGTGAGGGATGGGGTTCACTATGGCTACACCTTC. The whole variable domain, filled in from reference TRBV5-6 and TRBJ1-2, reads DAGVTQSPTHLIKTRGQQVTLRCSPKSGHDTVSWYQQALGQGPQFIFQYYEEEERQRGNFPDRFSGHQFPNYSSELNVNALLLGDSALYLCASRVRDGVHYGYTFGSGTRLTVV.

The V and J genes are TRBV29-1 and TRBJ2-1; 12 positions agree with TRBD2. Germline assignment: CDR1 SQVTM and CDR2 ANQGSEA. This CDR3 comprises 18 residues. V lost 2 bases and J lost 7; bases outside the gene matches: 15. The CDR3 loop is CSVEQGYSWTSGKNEQFF. CDR3 nucleotides: TGCAGCGTTGAACAGGGTTATTCTTGGACTAGCGGGAAAAATGAGCAGTTCTTC.

This clonotype was seen only a few times. The chain joins TRBV6-2 or TRBV6-3 to TRBJ2-1; D is unresolved. The germline V and J ends were trimmed by 5 bases and 3 bases, with 17 bases remaining between them. The CDR3 extends over 16 amino acids. Germline lookup yields CDR1 MNHEY and CDR2 SVGEGT. DNA for the CDR3: TGTGCCAGCAGTGTATACCCGTTGCGGATCTACAATGAGCAGTTCTTC. Amino acids: CASSVYPLRIYNEQFF.

CDR3 DNA: TGCGCCAGCAGTCGAGGGCTGGAAAACACTGAAGCTTTCTTT. It is translated as CASSRGLENTEAFF. The rearrangement links TRBV5-1 to TRBJ1-1; no firm D call. Germline V gene lookup returns CDR1 SGHRS and CDR2 YFSETQ. This CDR3 is built from 14 residues. V was clipped by 5 bases and J by 2 bases, with 13 bases between them.

This clonotype has more than one count but fewer than ten. The CDR3 here is CAAIRAGAPGANVLTF. The CDR3 nucleotides read TGTGCCGCTATTCGAGCGGGAGCCCCTGGGGCCAACGTCCTGACTTTC. V and J are TRBV6-2 or TRBV6-3 and TRBJ2-6; 8 positions match TRBD2. The CDR3 extends over 16 amino acids. Germline CDR1 reads MNHEY; CDR2 reads SVGEGT. J gave up 2 bases and V 11 bases, and 11 bases lay outside the gene matches.

The gene calls are TRBV12-3 or TRBV12-4 and TRBJ2-1, with 7 bases that match TRBD2. There are 12 residues in the CDR3. With V trimmed by 5 bases and J by 10 bases, 5 bases remained unmatched. The CDR3, as DNA: TGTGCCAGCAGTCAAGCGGGGCGAGAGCAGTTCTTC. It specifies CASSQAGREQFF.

V gene TRBV7-2 combines with J gene TRBJ2-7, with 7 nucleotides matching TRBD2. Germline assignment: CDR1 SGHTA and CDR2 FQGNSA. Trimming removed 5 bases from V and 6 bases from J; junction bases left unmatched: 10. This CDR3 is built from 14 residues. CDR3 residues: CASSAPGLTLEQYF. Here the CDR3 DNA reads TGTGCCAGCAGCGCACCGGGACTAACCCTCGAGCAGTACTTC.

This clonotype was recorded a few times. The DNA for the CDR3 is TGTGCCAGCGGGAAAACAGAGAACACCGGGGAGCTGTTTTTT. Translation gives CASGKTENTGELFF. V and J are TRBV12-3 or TRBV12-4 and TRBJ2-2; D gene unclear. V lost 8 bases and J lost 1, with 11 bases in between. The CDR3 is 14 amino acids.